A selection of T cell receptor beta chains follows, all from one sample in a study of blood T cell repertoires in COVID-19. Assay used: immunoSEQ multiplex PCR; TCRdb lists only in-frame clones, some missing. The table includes roughly 120,000 clones, around 80% detected once. The sequenced sample was peripheral blood. These receptors all stem from a woman aged 80 or older with acute or convalescent COVID-19. Both conserved end residues are part of each CDR3.

>17|TRBV27|TRBJ1-2
CASSFEASAGGHYGYTF
>15|TRBV19|TRBJ2-3
CASSGTSGGRDTQYF
>15|TRBV18|TRBJ2-7
CASSPPGSGTYEQYF
>16|TRBV19|TRBJ1-5
CASSTQQGIGNQPQHF
>13|TRBV19|TRBJ2-7
CASSMTSAYEQYF
>15|TRBV11-2|TRBJ2-1
CASSSAGGPYNEQFF
>15|TRBV9|TRBJ2-1
CASSATSGVYNEQFF
>16|TRBV6-2/TRBV6-3|TRBJ2-3
CASSYSLGWEADTQYF
>17|TRBV3-1/TRBV3-2|TRBJ1-3
CASSPRGTGSSGNTIYF
>15|TRBV7-9|TRBJ1-4
CASSLPTGGNEKLFF
>15|TRBV6-5|TRBJ2-1
CASSYSKGRANEQFF
>12|TRBV28|TRBJ1-1
CASSYKIGEAFF
>14|TRBV6-5|TRBJ1-1
CASSSDRLNTEAFF
>16|TRBV21-1|TRBJ2-3
CASSKMAVQSTDTQYF
>14|TRBV11-1|TRBJ1-3
CASSRDSSGNTIYF
>14|TRBV6-6|TRBJ1-1
CASSYSSANTEAFF
>15|TRBV2|TRBJ2-7
CASSLAGLSSYEQYF
>15|TRBV7-8|TRBJ1-5
CASSPVSRGNQPQHF